This TCR beta chain was sequenced for a study of T-cell memory formation after mild COVID-19. Whole-study findings and limits: Pre-infection memory carried some responding clones, suggesting that cross-reactive memory joined. Among clones contracting day 15 to 85, CD4/CD8 was balanced, whereas later expanders leaned CD4+. Confirmation was lacking for SARS-CoV-2 specificity of second-wave clones that peaked on day 37.

This clonotype has a handful of counts. Its target is unknown. UMIs and sample barcodes were carried by the TCR alpha and TCR beta cDNA libraries that 5'RACE produced using constant-segment primers. MiXCR, run by TCRdb on the 5' RACE reads, gives a single entry per CDR3 protein. The data show about 260,000 distinct CDR3 sequences, around 17% seen once. The CDR3 length is 14 residues. The V gene's germline CDR1 is LGHNA and CDR2 YSLEER. Trimming removed 0 bases at V and 7 bases at J, with 7 bases between. The receptor comes from a man younger than 35 who had mild COVID-19 (a few samples of this study predate the infection). Cell type and time point are not known. The chain joins TRBV4-3 to TRBJ1-6; no clear D. The sequencing input was PBMCs or a T cell subset sorted from them (not recorded which). This CDR3 reads CASSQDRRNSPLHF. The CDR3 DNA is TGCGCCAGCAGCCAAGATCGACGGAATTCACCCCTCCACTTT.